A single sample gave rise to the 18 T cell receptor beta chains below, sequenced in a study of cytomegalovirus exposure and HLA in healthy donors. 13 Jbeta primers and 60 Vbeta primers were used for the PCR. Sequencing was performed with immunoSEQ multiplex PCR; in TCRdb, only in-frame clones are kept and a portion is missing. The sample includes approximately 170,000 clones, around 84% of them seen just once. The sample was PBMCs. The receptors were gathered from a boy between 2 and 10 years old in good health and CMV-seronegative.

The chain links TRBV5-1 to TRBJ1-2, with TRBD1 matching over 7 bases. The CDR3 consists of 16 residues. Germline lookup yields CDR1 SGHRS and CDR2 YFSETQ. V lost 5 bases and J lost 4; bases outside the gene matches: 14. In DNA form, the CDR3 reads TGCGCCAGCAGTTTTATAATGGGACAGCTATTCTATGGCTACACCTTC. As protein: CASSFIMGQLFYGYTF.

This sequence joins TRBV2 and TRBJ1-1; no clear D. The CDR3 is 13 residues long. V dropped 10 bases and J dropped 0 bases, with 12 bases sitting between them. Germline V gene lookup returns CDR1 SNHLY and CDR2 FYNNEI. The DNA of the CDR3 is TGTGCCACACTAAGTTTAATGAACACTGAAGCTTTCTTT. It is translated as CATLSLMNTEAFF.

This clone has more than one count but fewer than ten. The chain's CDR3 is CASSRGEGGPVETQYF. The CDR3 nucleotides read TGCGCCAGCAGCCGAGGGGAGGGAGGGCCGGTAGAGACCCAGTACTTC. V gene TRBV5-1 combines with J gene TRBJ2-5; 7 bases are shared with TRBD2. This CDR3 has 16 residues. CDR1 and CDR2 (germline): SGHRS, YFSETQ. J was trimmed by 4 bases and V by 4 bases; bases with no gene match: 13.

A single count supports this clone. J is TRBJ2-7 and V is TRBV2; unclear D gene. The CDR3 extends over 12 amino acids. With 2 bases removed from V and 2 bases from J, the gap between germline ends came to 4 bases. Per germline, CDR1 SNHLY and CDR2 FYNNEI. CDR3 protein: CASSELAYEQYF. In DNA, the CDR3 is TGTGCCAGCAGTGAACTAGCCTACGAGCAGTACTTC.

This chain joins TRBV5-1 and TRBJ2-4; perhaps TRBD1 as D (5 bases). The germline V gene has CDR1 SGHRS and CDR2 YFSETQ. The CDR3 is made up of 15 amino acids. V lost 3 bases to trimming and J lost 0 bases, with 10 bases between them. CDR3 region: CASSSDSLAKNIQYF. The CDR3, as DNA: TGCGCCAGCAGCTCAGACAGCTTAGCCAAAAACATTCAGTACTTC.

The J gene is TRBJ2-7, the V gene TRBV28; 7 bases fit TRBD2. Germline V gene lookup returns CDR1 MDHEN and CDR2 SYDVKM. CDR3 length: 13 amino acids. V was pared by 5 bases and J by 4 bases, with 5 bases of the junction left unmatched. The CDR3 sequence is CASSGEGRYEQYF. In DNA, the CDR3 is TGTGCCAGCAGTGGGGAGGGCCGGTACGAGCAGTACTTC.

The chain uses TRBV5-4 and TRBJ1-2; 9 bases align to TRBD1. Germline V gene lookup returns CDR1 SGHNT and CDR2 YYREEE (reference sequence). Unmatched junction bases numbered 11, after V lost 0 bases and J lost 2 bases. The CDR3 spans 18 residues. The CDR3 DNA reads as TGTGCCAGCAGCTTGGCCTGGATACAGGGGGCGCGGAACTATGGCTACACCTTC. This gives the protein CASSLAWIQGARNYGYTF.

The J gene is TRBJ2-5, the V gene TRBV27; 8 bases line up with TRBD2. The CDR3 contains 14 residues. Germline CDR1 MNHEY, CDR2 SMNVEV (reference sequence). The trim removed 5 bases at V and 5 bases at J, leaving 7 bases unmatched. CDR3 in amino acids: CASSPRASGETQYF. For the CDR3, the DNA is TGTGCCAGCAGTCCCCGGGCTAGCGGGGAGACCCAGTACTTC.

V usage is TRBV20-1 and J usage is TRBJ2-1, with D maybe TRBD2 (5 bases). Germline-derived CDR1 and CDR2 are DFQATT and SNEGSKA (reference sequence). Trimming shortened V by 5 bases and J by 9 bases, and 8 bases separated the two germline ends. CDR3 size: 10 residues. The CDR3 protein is CSAEEAEQFF. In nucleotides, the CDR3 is TGCAGTGCTGAGGAGGCTGAGCAGTTCTTC.

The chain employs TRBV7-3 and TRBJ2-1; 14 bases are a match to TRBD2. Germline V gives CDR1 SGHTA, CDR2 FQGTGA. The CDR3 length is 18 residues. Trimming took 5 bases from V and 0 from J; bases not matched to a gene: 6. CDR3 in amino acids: CASSPTSGRASSYNEQFF. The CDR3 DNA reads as TGTGCCAGCAGCCCGACTAGCGGGAGGGCGAGCTCCTACAATGAGCAGTTCTTC.

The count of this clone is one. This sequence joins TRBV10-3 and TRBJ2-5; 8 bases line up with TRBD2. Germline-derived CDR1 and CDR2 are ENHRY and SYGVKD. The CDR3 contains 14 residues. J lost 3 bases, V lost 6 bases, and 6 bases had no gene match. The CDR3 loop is CAIRDTSGEETQYF. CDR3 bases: TGTGCCATCAGGGACACTAGCGGAGAAGAGACCCAGTACTTC.

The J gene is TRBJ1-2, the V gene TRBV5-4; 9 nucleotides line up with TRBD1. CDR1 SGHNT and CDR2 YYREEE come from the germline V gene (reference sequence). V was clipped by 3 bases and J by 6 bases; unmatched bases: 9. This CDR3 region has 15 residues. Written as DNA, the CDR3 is TGTGCCAGCAGCTCCCCGGGACAGGGTATCGATGGCTACACCTTC. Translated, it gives CASSSPGQGIDGYTF.

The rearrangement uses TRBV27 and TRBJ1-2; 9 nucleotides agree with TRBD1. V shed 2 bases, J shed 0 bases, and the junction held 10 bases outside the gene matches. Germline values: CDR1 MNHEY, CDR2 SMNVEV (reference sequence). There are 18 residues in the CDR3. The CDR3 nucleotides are TGTGCCAGCAGTTTAGGAACCAGGACAGGGGAAGCTAACTATGGCTACACCTTC. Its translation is CASSLGTRTGEANYGYTF.

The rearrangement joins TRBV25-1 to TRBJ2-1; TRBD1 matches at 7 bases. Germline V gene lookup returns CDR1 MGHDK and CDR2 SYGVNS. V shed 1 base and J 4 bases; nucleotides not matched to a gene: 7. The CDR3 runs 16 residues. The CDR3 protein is CASSESKRGPYNEQFF. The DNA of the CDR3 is TGTGCCAGCAGTGAATCGAAGAGGGGGCCGTACAATGAGCAGTTCTTC.

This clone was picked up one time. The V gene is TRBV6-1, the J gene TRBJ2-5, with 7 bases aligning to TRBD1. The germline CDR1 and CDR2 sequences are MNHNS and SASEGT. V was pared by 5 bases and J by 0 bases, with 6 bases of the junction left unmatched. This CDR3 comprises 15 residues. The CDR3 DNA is TGTGCCAGCAGTCTCGACAGGGTGTACCAAGAGACCCAGTACTTC. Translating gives CASSLDRVYQETQYF.

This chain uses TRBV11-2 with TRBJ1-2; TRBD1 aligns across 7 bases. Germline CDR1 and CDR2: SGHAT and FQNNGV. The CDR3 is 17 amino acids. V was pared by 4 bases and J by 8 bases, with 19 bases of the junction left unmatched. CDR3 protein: CASSSPPWGQPSGGYTF. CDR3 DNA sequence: TGTGCCAGCAGCTCACCTCCGTGGGGACAGCCCAGTGGGGGCTACACCTTC.

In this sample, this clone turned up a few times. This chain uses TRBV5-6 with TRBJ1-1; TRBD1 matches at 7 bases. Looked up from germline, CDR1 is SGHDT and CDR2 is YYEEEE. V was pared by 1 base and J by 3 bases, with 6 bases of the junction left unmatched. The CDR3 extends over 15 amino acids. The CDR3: CASSLNNRGDTEAFF. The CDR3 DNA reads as TGTGCCAGCAGCTTGAATAACAGGGGAGACACTGAAGCTTTCTTT.

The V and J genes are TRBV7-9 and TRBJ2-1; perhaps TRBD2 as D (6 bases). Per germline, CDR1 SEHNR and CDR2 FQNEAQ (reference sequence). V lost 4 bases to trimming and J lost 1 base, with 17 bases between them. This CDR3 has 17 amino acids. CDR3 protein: CASSSKMGGLSYNEQFF. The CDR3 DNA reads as TGTGCCAGCAGCTCCAAGATGGGGGGATTATCCTACAATGAGCAGTTCTTC.